These 27 T cell receptor beta chains originate from one sample sequenced in a study of human T cells and chemical hapten exposure. The time point denotes: pre-sensitization, week 0. Treatment defined: therapeutic diphenylcyclopropenone sensitization with weekly scalp DPC. Using its own MiXCR run on the RACE reads, TCRdb lists one record per CDR3 protein. The sample yields a few hundred thousand distinct CDR3 sequences, over 7.5% seen once. Sequenced material: whole blood, taken in connection with sensitization to the hapten diphenylcyclopropenone (DPC). The receptor source for this set is a man between 18 and 35 years old with alopecia areata. Some clones in this sample may be carry-over from other donors' samples.

The table lists this clonotype with a few counts. The chain combines TRBV6-2 or TRBV6-3 with TRBJ2-7; no firm D call. The CDR3 totals 14 residues. Trimming pared 2 bases from V and 6 bases from J, leaving 14 bases between. Per the germline V gene, CDR1 is MNHEY and CDR2 is SVGEGT. CDR3 protein: CASSYAALDAEQYV. The CDR3 DNA sequence: TGTGCCAGCAGTTACGCGGCTCTAGATGCCGAGCAGTACGTC.

The rearrangement joins TRBV9 to TRBJ1-1, with D unresolved. The CDR3 sequence is 13 residues long. The V gene lost 3 bases and the J gene lost 1 base, with 7 bases spanning the gap. The germline CDR1 and CDR2 sequences are SGDLS and YYNGEE. The CDR3: CASSGTENTEAFF. CDR3 DNA sequence: TGTGCCAGCAGCGGTACAGAGAACACTGAAGCTTTCTTT.

This clonotype showed up just once. This CDR3 fails to terminate in the conserved phenylalanine or tryptophan, so it likely reflects a read error. The chain combines TRBV7-8 with TRBJ2-1; D is unresolved. Germline assignment: CDR1 SGHVS and CDR2 FQNEAQ. The CDR3 runs 13 residues. V lost 10 bases and J 0 bases, leaving 10 bases between the germline ends. CDR3 DNA sequence: TGTGCCACCTGTCATGACTCCTACAATGAGCAGTTCATC. Its protein is CATCHDSYNEQFI.

This clonotype has a handful of counts. The rearrangement uses TRBV6-2 or TRBV6-3 and TRBJ2-5; D tentatively reads TRBD1 or TRBD2 (5 bases each). The CDR3 spans 15 residues. Per the germline V gene, CDR1 is MNHEY and CDR2 is SVGEGT. Trimming removed 6 bases at V and 1 base at J, with 15 bases between. The CDR3 reads CASRPGTWSQETQYF. DNA of the CDR3: TGTGCCAGCAGACCCGGGACGTGGAGCCAAGAGACCCAGTACTTC.

There are many counts of this clonotype. The genes are TRBV29-1 and TRBJ1-2; no definite D call. Trimming took 1 base from V and 2 from J, leaving 17 bases between them. The germline V gene encodes CDR1 SQVTM and CDR2 ANQGSEA. The CDR3 loop spans 16 amino acids. The CDR3 reads CSVEAPSGPENYGYTF. The CDR3 region has the DNA TGCAGCGTTGAAGCGCCTTCCGGACCTGAAAACTATGGCTACACCTTC.

This clonotype came up many times. V usage is TRBV6-2 or TRBV6-3 and J usage is TRBJ1-5, with a weak D call TRBD1 (5 bases). Germline V gene sequence: CDR1 MNHEY, CDR2 SVGEGT. This CDR3 spans 17 amino acids. V was clipped by 5 bases and J by 0 bases, with 17 bases between them. The CDR3: CASSGTQGSDSNQPQHF. In DNA, the CDR3 is TGTGCCAGCAGTGGGACTCAGGGAAGCGATAGCAATCAGCCCCAGCATTTT.

This clonotype was picked up a small number of times. The J gene is TRBJ2-5, the V gene TRBV4-1; D not certain. Germline-derived CDR1 and CDR2 are MGHRA and YSYEKL. The CDR3 spans 15 residues. Trimming took 1 base from V and 2 from J, leaving 11 bases between them. The CDR3 DNA reads as TGCGCCAGCAGCCAAGCAGGTCGGGTACAAGAGACCCAGTACTTC. Translation gives CASSQAGRVQETQYF.

J is TRBJ1-2 and V is TRBV7-2; D is ambiguous. CDR3 length: 14 amino acids. V dropped 4 bases and J dropped 7 bases, with 16 bases sitting between them. Looked up from germline, CDR1 is SGHTA and CDR2 is FQGNSA. CDR3 sequence: CASSSSPTLFGYTF. The CDR3 DNA follows: TGTGCCAGCAGCTCCTCGCCCACCCTATTTGGCTACACCTTC.

J is TRBJ1-5 and V is TRBV12-3 or TRBV12-4; weak D call: TRBD1 (6 bases). CDR3 length equals 14 residues. Trimming stripped 7 bases from V and 4 bases from J, with 14 bases between. The CDR3 nucleotides read TGTGCCAGCACCCCGGACAGTAAAAATCAGCCCCAGCATTTT. The encoded protein is CASTPDSKNQPQHF.

This clonotype came up a few times. The chain carries TRBV3-1 and TRBJ1-4; tentatively, D is TRBD1 (5 bases). The CDR3 has 14 residues. Trimming removed 5 bases at V and 1 base at J, with 8 bases between. Germline CDR1 is LGHDT and CDR2 is YNNKEL (reference sequence). CDR3 in DNA: TGTGCCAGCAGCTCAACAGGAACTAATGAAAAACTGTTTTTT. Its protein product is CASSSTGTNEKLFF.

This sequence joins TRBV5-6 and TRBJ2-7; the match to TRBD1 covers 12 bases. The J segment lost 4 bases and the V segment lost 3 bases, leaving 5 bases of the junction unmatched. This CDR3 has 15 amino acids. The germline CDR1 and CDR2 sequences are SGHDT and YYEEEE. The CDR3: CASSYRDRGRYEQYF. CDR3 nucleotides: TGTGCCAGCAGCTACCGGGACAGGGGGCGATACGAGCAGTACTTC.

In its sample, this clonotype was seen many times. The chain links TRBV4-3 to TRBJ1-2; D ambiguous. The CDR3 extends over 15 amino acids. The germline gives CDR1 LGHNA, CDR2 YSLEER. Trimming pared 0 bases from V and 2 bases from J, leaving 10 bases between. Written as DNA, the CDR3 is TGCGCCAGCAGCCAAGAAGGGAACGCCAACTATGGCTACACCTTC. It is translated as CASSQEGNANYGYTF.

The chain links TRBV28 to TRBJ2-3; 11 positions match TRBD2. With V trimmed by 10 bases and J by 2 bases, 11 bases remained unmatched. This CDR3 has 16 amino acids. CDR1 is MDHEN, CDR2 SYDVKM, per germline. The CDR3 region has the DNA TGTGCCACCCTTCGGCTAGCGGGGGGATTCACAGATACGCAGTATTTT. Translation gives CATLRLAGGFTDTQYF.

This clonotype was observed a few times. The chain is built from TRBV12-3 or TRBV12-4 and TRBJ2-3; D remains unclear. This CDR3 region has 14 residues. V lost 4 bases, J lost 1 base, and 9 bases lay in between. CDR3: CASSSLGRTDTQYF. The CDR3 bases are TGTGCCAGCAGTTCTCTCGGCCGCACAGATACGCAGTATTTT.

This clonotype has at least ten counts. The chain recombines TRBV4-1 with TRBJ1-4; D might be TRBD1 (6 bases). V lost 2 bases to trimming and J lost 8 bases, with 18 bases between them. Germline values: CDR1 MGHRA, CDR2 YSYEKL. There are 16 residues in the CDR3. The CDR3 loop is CASSQFSGAGGEKLFF. CDR3 nucleotide sequence: TGCGCCAGCAGCCAATTCTCAGGGGCTGGAGGGGAAAAACTGTTTTTT.

This clonotype was observed a few times. V usage is TRBV4-3 and J usage is TRBJ2-1; 9 nucleotides agree with TRBD2. The CDR3 consists of 18 residues. The junction had 8 bases not matched to a gene; V was cut back by 0 bases and J by 2 bases. CDR1 and CDR2 from the germline V gene are LGHNA and YSLEER. The CDR3 protein is CASSQDSPAGGPYNEQFF. The CDR3 nucleotides read TGCGCCAGCAGCCAAGATAGTCCAGCGGGGGGACCCTACAATGAGCAGTTCTTC.

This clonotype was seen only a few times. This chain uses TRBV4-3 with TRBJ2-5; 9 bases are shared with TRBD2. This CDR3 contains 15 residues. The V and J ends lost 1 base and 5 bases, in that order; junction bases with no gene match: 5. Per the germline V gene, CDR1 is LGHNA and CDR2 is YSLEER. CDR3 amino acids: CASSQVNSGGETQYF. The CDR3 DNA sequence: TGCGCCAGCAGCCAAGTCAATAGCGGGGGTGAGACCCAGTACTTC.

This clonotype has at least ten counts. This chain connects TRBV12-3 or TRBV12-4 to TRBJ1-6; no definite D call. The germline V and J ends were trimmed by 5 bases and 7 bases, with 15 bases remaining between them. The CDR3 has 15 residues. The CDR3 region is CASSLYSLENSPLHF. Written as DNA, the CDR3 is TGTGCCAGCAGTCTATACAGTTTGGAGAATTCACCCCTCCACTTT.

The CDR3 reads CASSLRGPTNEKLFF. For the CDR3, the DNA is TGTGCCAGCAGTTTACGGGGCCCAACTAATGAAAAACTGTTTTTT. The rearrangement links TRBV28 to TRBJ1-4; D possibly corresponds to TRBD1 (5 bases). The CDR3 is 15 residues long. V lost 2 bases, J lost 0 bases, and 7 bases lay in between. The germline V gene has CDR1 MDHEN and CDR2 SYDVKM.

This clonotype was observed a few times. This chain uses TRBV25-1 with TRBJ2-5, with D possibly called TRBD1 or TRBD2 (5 bases each). CDR1 is MGHDK and CDR2 is SYGVNS in the germline V gene. The CDR3 totals 15 residues. The V gene lost 6 bases and the J gene lost 0 bases, with 14 bases spanning the gap. DNA of the CDR3: TGTGCCAGCAGCATAGGGTGGGGGTACCAAGAGACCCAGTACTTC. This translates into CASSIGWGYQETQYF.

This clonotype was seen a handful of times. The chain links TRBV5-6 to TRBJ2-1; 10 nucleotides align to TRBD1. The germline V gene encodes CDR1 SGHDT and CDR2 YYEEEE. The CDR3 length is 14 residues. Trimming cost V 3 bases and J 9 bases; bases outside gene matches: 6. The CDR3 region has the DNA TGTGCCAGCAGCTCCGGGACAGGGGCCGCTGAGCAGTTCTTC. Translation: CASSSGTGAAEQFF.

The chain joins TRBV28 to TRBJ1-1; D may be TRBD1 (5 bases). Trimming removed 4 bases from V and 4 bases from J, with 16 bases in between. The CDR3 runs to 15 residues. The germline V gene encodes CDR1 MDHEN and CDR2 SYDVKM. CDR3 sequence: CASSSSGVMGTEAFF. The DNA of the CDR3 is TGTGCCAGCAGTTCCTCGGGGGTCATGGGCACTGAAGCTTTCTTT.

This chain connects TRBV4-1 to TRBJ2-7, with 9 bases that match TRBD1. This CDR3 contains 17 residues. J lost 1 base, V lost 5 bases, and 12 bases had no gene match. Germline V gene sequence: CDR1 MGHRA, CDR2 YSYEKL. The CDR3: CASSFKPQGAWSYEQYF. In DNA, the CDR3 is TGCGCCAGCAGCTTTAAGCCACAGGGGGCATGGTCCTACGAGCAGTACTTC.

The rearrangement uses TRBV20-1 and TRBJ2-7; TRBD1 is a possible D gene (6 bases). Germline CDR1 reads DFQATT; CDR2 reads SNEGSKA (reference sequence). V gave up 3 bases and J gave up 0 bases, with 9 bases separating them. The CDR3 extends over 13 amino acids. CDR3 in DNA: TGCAGTGCTAGTACAGGGCGCTCCTACGAGCAGTACTTC. The encoded protein is CSASTGRSYEQYF.

The chain carries TRBV6-6 and TRBJ1-1, with 7 bases fitting TRBD1. The CDR3 has 13 amino acids. Per germline, CDR1 MNHNY and CDR2 SVGAGI (reference sequence). V lost 2 bases and J lost 8; bases outside the gene matches: 5. The CDR3 region is CASSYASDREAFF. In DNA, the CDR3 is TGTGCCAGCAGTTACGCCTCGGACAGGGAAGCTTTCTTT.

This clonotype has ten or more counts. J is TRBJ1-1 and V is TRBV5-1, with D hard to call. Germline CDR1 SGHRS, CDR2 YFSETQ. The ends were cut back, 0 bases at V and 3 bases at J, with 3 bases in the middle. The CDR3 runs to 12 residues. This CDR3 reads CASSLADTEAFF. The CDR3 region has the DNA TGCGCCAGCAGCTTGGCTGACACTGAAGCTTTCTTT.

The V call is TRBV29-1, the J call TRBJ2-7; D not resolved. The germline gives CDR1 SQVTM, CDR2 ANQGSEA. CDR3 size: 11 residues. V was trimmed by 0 bases and J by 1 base, leaving 1 base between them. Here the CDR3 DNA reads TGCAGCGTTGAAGAGTCCTACGAGCAGTACTTC. Amino acids: CSVEESYEQYF.